This TCR beta chain was sequenced in a study of T cells in Graves' hyperthyroidism and ophthalmopathy (dated by TCRdb to about 2019). Regarding the research as a whole: Peripheral blood was collected at initial diagnosis, before any treatment. The paper reports TCR Vbeta CDR3 sequencing of approximately 140 peripheral blood samples: 40 to 45 ophthalmopathy, about 75 hyperthyroidism and roughly 17 progressor patients. After blood sampling, hyperthyroidism patients were treated with methimazole at a starting dose of 30 mg daily, and ophthalmopathy patients were treated with high-dose intravenous methylprednisolone. The approximately 100 discovery patients were divided at random into training and test sets in a 7:3 ratio. A discovery cohort of roughly 100 patients, approximately 44 with Graves' ophthalmopathy and roughly 59 with stable Graves' hyperthyroidism, was used to find distinguishing TCR V-J signatures. Whether ophthalmopathy could be predicted prospectively was tested in an independent validation cohort made up of 18 to 20 hyperthyroidism patients plus 17 patients who later progressed to ophthalmopathy. Thyroid tissue and blood T-cell repertoires from six Graves' hyperthyroidism patients were also compared in the study. Results and caveats for the whole study, not just this receptor: Most expanded thyroid clonotypes (frequency above 0.001) were also detected in blood, suggesting blood repertoires may reflect thyroid immune responses. No statistical method was used to fix the sample size in advance, and group allocation was not hidden from the investigators. A model built on a 13 V-J signature distinguished ophthalmopathy from stable hyperthyroidism, reaching 85% to 90% sensitivity and around 81% specificity in cross-validation and 80%/75% in testing. During validation, the model predicted progression to ophthalmopathy a median of roughly six months ahead of onset, with approximately 71% sensitivity and 72% to 80% specificity.

In this sample, this clonotype turned up a few times. It has no known antigen specificity. The sample holds no much larger clone one base away, and base qualities are not on file. Amplification of TCR beta CDR3 regions was carried out from RNA transcripts. A first-round RT-PCR of the TCR CDR3 used the HTBI primer set with the Qiagen OneStep RT-PCR kit. The libraries were constructed in a second round of multiplex PCR and then size-selected and purified. Sequencing of the libraries was done on an Illumina HiSeq2000 using paired-end 100 bp reads. The authors' pipeline ran thus. Raw data were processed with SOAPnuke, discarding reads with adapters, uncalled bases, mean Phred below 15, or no exact constant-primer or identifier match. High-quality paired reads were merged with COPE v1.2.5, and unique nucleotide sequences were defined as clonotypes. MiTCR v1.1 was used to align the clonotypes against IMGT TRBV, TRBD and TRBJ reference segments. Only V-J combinations with frequency above 0.0001, covering 98% to 99.2% of repertoires, were analysed. A TCS score was defined as the ratio between F50 (clonal expansion) and ExV (chaos), using BLOSUM62-based TCRdist between CDR3 peptides within each V-J. Welch's t-statistics and random forest reduced around 550 V-J features to under 15, which were used in a naive Bayes classifier (R e1071). TCRdb took the public reads, trimmed them with fastp at Q25, ran MiXCR for clone calling and kept in-frame beta chains. Each entry is one CDR3 protein sequence, shown with its most common DNA and genes. The V and J calls here are based on TCRdb, not the publication. The sample table lists 500,000 to 600,000 distinct CDR3 sequences, nearly 20% of them with a count of one. The ten top clones hold 47% of the sample.

The junction carries 14 bases between V and J, which are trimmed by 8 bases and 0 bases respectively. The CDR3 measures 14 amino acids from cysteine to phenylalanine. The entry retains the CDR3 DNA only, 42 bases that are in frame from base 1. In the germline V gene, CDR1 corresponds to MNHNS and CDR2 to SASEGT. Ophthalmopathy patients had moderately to severely active disease, with a Clinical Activity Score of 3 or more, a NOSPECS grade of 4 or more, and a disease duration of less than 3 months. Any patient with an uncontrolled infection, another autoimmune disease, pregnancy or lactation was excluded. Clinical symptoms, serum thyroxine and TRAb, thyroid ultrasound, and orbital computed tomography formed the basis for the diagnoses. PBMCs were separated from under 12 ml of fresh peripheral blood using Ficoll-Paque density gradient centrifugation. Total RNA was extracted using Trizol reagent, and RNA quality was assessed on an Agilent 2100 Bioanalyzer.

The V and J segments used are TRBV6-1 and TRBJ2-7, with no D gene named confidently. The specimen sequenced was blood. The sequence came from a man aged 35-49 years with Graves' ophthalmopathy. Here is the DNA: TGTGCCAGCCTGGGATTAACTAACTCCTACGAGCAGTACTTC. Its coded protein is CASLGLTNSYEQYF.